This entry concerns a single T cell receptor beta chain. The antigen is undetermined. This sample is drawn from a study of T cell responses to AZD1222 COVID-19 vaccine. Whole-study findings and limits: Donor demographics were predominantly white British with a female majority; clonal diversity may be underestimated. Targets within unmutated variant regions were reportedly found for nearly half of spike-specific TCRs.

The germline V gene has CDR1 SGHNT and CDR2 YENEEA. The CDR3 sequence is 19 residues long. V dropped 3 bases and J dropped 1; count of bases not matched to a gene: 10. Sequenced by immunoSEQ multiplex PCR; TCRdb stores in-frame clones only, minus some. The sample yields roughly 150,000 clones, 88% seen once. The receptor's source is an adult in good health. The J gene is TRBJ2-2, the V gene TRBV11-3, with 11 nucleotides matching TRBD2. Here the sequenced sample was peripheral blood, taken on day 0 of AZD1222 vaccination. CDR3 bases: TGTGCCAGCAGCTTGGACATAACCGGGACTAGCGGGAACACCGGGGAGCTGTTTTTT. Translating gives CASSLDITGTSGNTGELFF. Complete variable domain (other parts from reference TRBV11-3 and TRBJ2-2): EAGVVQSPRYKIIEKKQPVAFWCNPISGHNTLYWYLQNLGQGPELLIRYENEEAVDDSQLPKDRFSAERLKGVDSTLKIQPAELGDSAVYLCASSLDITGTSGNTGELFFGEGSRLTVL.